The rows below give T cell receptor beta chains drawn from one sample of a study of identical twins. MiXCR was run by TCRdb on the 5' RACE reads, yielding one entry per CDR3 protein. The sample has some 270,000 distinct CDR3 sequences, around 8.8% seen once. The sample was also reused in another study, on yellow fever vaccine responses in identical twins.

Specimen: CD8+ T cells sorted from blood. Every receptor here comes from a woman younger than 35 in good health. Both conserved end residues are part of each CDR3. Each record gives: V gene, clone size, D gene, J gene, CDR3 protein, CDR3 DNA. The D gene is left open where the match is weak. Where a row states a size, it is once, few, many or the class of an expanded clone; other rows omit it.

TRBV9	many	TRBD2	TRBJ2-7	CASSYGAGGSSYEQYF	TGTGCCAGCAGTTATGGGGCGGGGGGAAGCTCCTACGAGCAGTACTTC
TRBV19	-	-	TRBJ1-6	CASSPGSNSPLHF	TGTGCCAGTAGTCCCGGATCGAATTCACCCCTCCACTTT
TRBV4-1	few	-	TRBJ2-1	CASSQGDTNNEQFF	TGCGCCAGCAGCCAAGGGGACACCAACAATGAGCAGTTCTTC
TRBV7-9	-	-	TRBJ2-7	CASSLVRDPGGSYEQYF	TGTGCCAGCAGCTTAGTACGAGACCCTGGGGGCTCCTACGAGCAGTACTTC
TRBV5-6	-	-	TRBJ2-7	CASSLGVPYEQYF	TGTGCCAGCAGCTTAGGGGTTCCCTACGAGCAGTACTTC
TRBV2	few	TRBD2	TRBJ2-3	CASSETGGSTDTQFF	TGTGCCAGCAGTGAAACGGGGGGAAGCACAGATACGCAGTTTTTT
TRBV3-1	-	-	TRBJ1-1	CASSQGPLSMNTEAFF	TGTGCCAGCAGCCAAGGGCCGCTGAGTATGAACACTGAAGCTTTCTTT
TRBV12-3/TRBV12-4	-	-	TRBJ2-7	CASSPDSSSYEQYF	TGTGCCAGCAGTCCCGACTCGAGCTCCTACGAGCAGTACTTC
TRBV25-1	many	-	TRBJ2-1	CASSDPLKADFYNEQFF	TGTGCCAGCAGTGACCCACTAAAAGCGGACTTTTACAATGAGCAGTTCTTC
TRBV4-1	many	TRBD2	TRBJ2-3	CASSARTSAATDTQYF	TGCGCCAGCAGCGCCCGGACTAGCGCTGCCACAGATACGCAGTATTTT
TRBV27	many	-	TRBJ2-7	CASSLSGRTYEQYF	TGTGCCAGCAGTTTATCGGGCAGAACCTACGAGCAGTACTTC
TRBV6-5	-	-	TRBJ2-2	CASSYRLAVSELFF	TGTGCCAGCAGTTACCGGCTAGCCGTCTCTGAGCTGTTTTTT
TRBV29-1	-	-	TRBJ2-3	CSVPRVPDTQYF	TGCAGCGTCCCCCGGGTTCCAGATACGCAGTATTTT